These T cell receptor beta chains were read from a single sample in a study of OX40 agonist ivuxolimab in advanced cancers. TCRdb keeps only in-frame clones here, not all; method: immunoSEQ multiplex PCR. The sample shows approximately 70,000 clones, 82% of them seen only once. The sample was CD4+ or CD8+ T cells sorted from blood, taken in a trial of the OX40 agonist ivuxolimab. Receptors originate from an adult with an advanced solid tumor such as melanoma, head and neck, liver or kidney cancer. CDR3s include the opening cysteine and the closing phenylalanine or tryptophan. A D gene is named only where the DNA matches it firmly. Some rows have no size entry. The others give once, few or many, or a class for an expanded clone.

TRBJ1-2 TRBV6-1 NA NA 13 CASSVRVRVGYTF TGTGCCAGCAGTGTACGCGTTCGGGTTGGCTACACCTTC
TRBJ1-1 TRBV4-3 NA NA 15 CASSRGRTLEGEAFF TGCGCCAGCAGCCGTGGACGGACCCTTGAGGGCGAAGCTTTCTTT
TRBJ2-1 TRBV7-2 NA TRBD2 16 CASSLAPSGSVYEQFF TGTGCCAGCAGCTTAGCCCCTAGCGGGTCGGTCTATGAGCAGTTCTTC
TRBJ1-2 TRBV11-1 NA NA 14 CASSRGGSYYGYTF TGTGCCAGCAGCCGAGGTGGCAGTTACTATGGCTACACCTTC
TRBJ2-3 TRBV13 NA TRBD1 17 CASSLVRDRGYADTQYF TGTGCCAGCAGCTTAGTCCGGGACAGGGGTTACGCAGATACGCAGTATTTT
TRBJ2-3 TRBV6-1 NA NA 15 CASSEWGTMRNTQYF TGTGCCAGCAGTGAATGGGGAACGATGCGGAATACGCAGTATTTT
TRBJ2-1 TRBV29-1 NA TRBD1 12 CSALTGGNEQFF TGCAGCGCCCTCACAGGGGGGAATGAGCAGTTCTTC
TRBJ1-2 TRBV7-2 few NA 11 CASSSSGGYTF TGTGCCAGCAGCTCTTCGGGAGGCTACACCTTC
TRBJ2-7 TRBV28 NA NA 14 CASSFSVPLHEQYF TGTGCCAGCAGTTTTTCGGTCCCCCTTCACGAGCAGTACTTC
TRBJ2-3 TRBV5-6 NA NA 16 CASSLGLPLGTDTQYF TGTGCCAGCAGCTTGGGACTGCCTTTAGGCACAGATACGCAGTATTTT
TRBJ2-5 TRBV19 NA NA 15 CASSIDRTAQETQYF TGTGCCAGTAGTATAGATCGGACAGCACAAGAGACCCAGTACTTC
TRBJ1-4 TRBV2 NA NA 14 CASTRGRSNEKLFF TGTGCCAGCACCCGAGGACGGAGTAATGAAAAACTGTTTTTT
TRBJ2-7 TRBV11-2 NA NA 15 CASSLGSGSRYEQYF TGTGCCAGCAGCTTAGGAAGTGGCAGTCGCTACGAGCAGTACTTC
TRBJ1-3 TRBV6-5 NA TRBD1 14 CASSDRVPGNTIYF TGTGCCAGCAGCGACAGGGTCCCTGGAAACACCATATATTTT
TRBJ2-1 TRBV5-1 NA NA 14 CASSTGHTYNEQFF TGCGCCAGCAGCACCGGACATACCTACAATGAGCAGTTCTTC
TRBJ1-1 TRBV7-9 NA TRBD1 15 CASSLGQGVPTEAFF TGTGCCAGCAGCTTAGGACAGGGCGTACCCACTGAAGCTTTCTTT
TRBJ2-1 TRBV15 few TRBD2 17 CATSRDIETSGRNEQFF TGTGCCACCAGCAGAGATATTGAGACTAGCGGGAGAAATGAGCAGTTCTTC
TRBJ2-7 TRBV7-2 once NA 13 CASSLVVFVEQYF TGTGCCAGCAGCTTAGTTGTCTTCGTCGAGCAGTACTTC
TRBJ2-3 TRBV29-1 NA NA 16 CSVGQLAREGTDTQYF TGCAGCGTGGGACAACTAGCGAGAGAGGGCACAGATACGCAGTATTTT
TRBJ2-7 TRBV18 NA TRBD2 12 CASSRGGDEQYF TGTGCCAGCTCACGGGGAGGGGACGAGCAGTACTTC
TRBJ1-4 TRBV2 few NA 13 CASTSIRGEKLFF TGTGCCAGCACAAGCATAAGAGGGGAAAAACTGTTTTTT
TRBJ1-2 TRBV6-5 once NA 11 CASSDRYGYTF TGTGCCAGCAGTGACCGATATGGCTACACCTTC
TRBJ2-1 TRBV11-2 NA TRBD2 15 CASSRGLAVYNEQFF TGTGCCAGCAGCCGGGGACTAGCGGTATACAATGAGCAGTTCTTC
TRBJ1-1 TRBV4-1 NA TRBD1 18 CASSQRGGDRNLNTEAFF TGCGCCAGCAGCCAAAGGGGGGGGGACAGAAATTTGAACACTGAAGCTTTCTTT
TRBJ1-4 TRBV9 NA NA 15 CASSVGANFDEKLFF TGTGCCAGCAGCGTAGGTGCCAATTTCGATGAAAAACTGTTTTTT
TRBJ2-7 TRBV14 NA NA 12 CASSQVVGEQYF TGTGCCAGCAGCCAAGTAGTAGGCGAGCAGTACTTC
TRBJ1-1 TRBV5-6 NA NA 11 CASSVAGEAFF TGTGCCAGCAGTGTCGCAGGGGAAGCTTTCTTT
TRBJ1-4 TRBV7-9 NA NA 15 CASSLGNLVNEKLFF TGTGCCAGCAGCCTAGGGAATTTGGTAAATGAAAAACTGTTTTTT
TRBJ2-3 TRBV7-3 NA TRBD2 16 CASSLRAGGRTDTQYF TGTGCCAGCAGCTTAAGAGCGGGAGGTCGCACAGATACGCAGTATTTT
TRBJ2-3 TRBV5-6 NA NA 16 CASSPRGGSRTDTQYF TGTGCCAGCAGCCCACGGGGAGGCAGTCGCACAGATACGCAGTATTTT
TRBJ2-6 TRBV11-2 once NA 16 CASSPAAMGGANVLTF TGTGCCAGCAGCCCAGCGGCCATGGGTGGGGCCAACGTCCTGACTTTC
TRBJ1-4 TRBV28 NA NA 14 CASSSGQMNEKLFF TGTGCCAGCAGCTCCGGGCAGATGAATGAAAAACTGTTTTTT
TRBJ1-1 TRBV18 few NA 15 CASSPGGRPDFEAFF TGTGCCAGCTCACCTGGGGGCCGACCAGACTTTGAAGCTTTCTTT
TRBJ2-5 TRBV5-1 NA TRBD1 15 CASSLRTGSQETQYF TGCGCCAGCAGCTTGAGGACAGGTTCGCAAGAGACCCAGTACTTC
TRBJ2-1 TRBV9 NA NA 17 CASSPLLGTSSYNEQFF TGTGCCAGCAGCCCCCTCTTGGGGACGAGCTCCTACAATGAGCAGTTCTTC
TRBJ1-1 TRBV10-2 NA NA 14 CASSESIPSTEAFF TGCGCCAGCAGTGAGTCAATCCCGAGCACTGAAGCTTTCTTT
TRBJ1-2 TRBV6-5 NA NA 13 CASSYSGTRGYTF TGTGCCAGCAGTTACTCTGGGACGCGTGGCTACACCTTC
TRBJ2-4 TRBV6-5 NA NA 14 CASRQGLAKNIQYF TGTGCCAGCAGGCAGGGGCTAGCCAAAAACATTCAGTACTTC
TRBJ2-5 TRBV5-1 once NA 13 CASSWGPQETQYF TGCGCCAGCAGCTGGGGACCTCAAGAGACCCAGTACTTC
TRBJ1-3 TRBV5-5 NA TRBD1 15 CASSLAAGGRNTIYF TGTGCCAGCAGCTTGGCGGCAGGGGGAAGAAACACCATATATTTT
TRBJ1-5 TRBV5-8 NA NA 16 CASSLDPGYTRQPQHF TGTGCCAGCAGCTTGGACCCAGGCTACACACGGCAGCCCCAGCATTTT
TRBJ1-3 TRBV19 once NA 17 CASSSGSAGTWRNTIYF TGTGCCAGTAGTTCCGGGTCAGCCGGAACGTGGCGGAACACCATATATTTT
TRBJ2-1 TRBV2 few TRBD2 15 CASSGTSGFVNEQFF TGTGCCAGCAGCGGGACTAGCGGGTTTGTGAATGAGCAGTTCTTC
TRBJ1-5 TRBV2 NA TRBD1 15 CASSDDRVDNQPQHF TGTGCCAGCAGCGACGACAGGGTCGACAATCAGCCCCAGCATTTT
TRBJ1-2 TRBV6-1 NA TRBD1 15 CASSEAQGLGYGYTF TGTGCCAGCAGTGAGGCACAGGGGCTCGGCTATGGCTACACCTTC
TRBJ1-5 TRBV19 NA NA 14 CASSRGGGLQPQHF TGTGCCAGTAGTAGAGGGGGGGGGCTCCAGCCCCAGCATTTT
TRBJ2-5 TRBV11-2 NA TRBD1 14 CASSPYRGVETQYF TGTGCCAGCAGCCCGTACAGGGGGGTAGAGACCCAGTACTTC
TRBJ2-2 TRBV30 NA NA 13 CAWSVLVAGELFF TGTGCCTGGAGTGTACTAGTCGCCGGGGAGCTGTTTTTT
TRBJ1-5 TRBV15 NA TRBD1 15 CATSGGTGHNQPQHF TGTGCCACCAGCGGAGGGACAGGGCACAATCAGCCCCAGCATTTT
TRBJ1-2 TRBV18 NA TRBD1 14 CASSPGQGAGGYTF TGTGCCAGCTCACCAGGACAGGGGGCGGGAGGCTACACCTTC
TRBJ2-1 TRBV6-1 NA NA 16 CASSAIDFSSYNEQFF TGTGCCAGCAGTGCTATTGACTTTAGCTCCTACAATGAGCAGTTCTTC